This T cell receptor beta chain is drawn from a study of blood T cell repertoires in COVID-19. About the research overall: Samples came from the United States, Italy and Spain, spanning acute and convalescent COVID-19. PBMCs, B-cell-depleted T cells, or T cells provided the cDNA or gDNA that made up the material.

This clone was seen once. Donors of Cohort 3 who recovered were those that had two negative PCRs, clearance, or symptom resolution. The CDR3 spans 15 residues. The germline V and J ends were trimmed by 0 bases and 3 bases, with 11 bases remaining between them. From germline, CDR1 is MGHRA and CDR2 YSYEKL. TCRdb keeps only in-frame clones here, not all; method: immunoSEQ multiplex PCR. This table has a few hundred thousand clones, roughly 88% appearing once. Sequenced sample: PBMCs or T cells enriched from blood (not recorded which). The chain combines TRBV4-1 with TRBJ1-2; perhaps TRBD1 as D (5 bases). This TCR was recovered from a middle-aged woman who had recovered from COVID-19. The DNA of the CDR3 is TGCGCCAGCAGCCAAGATGGTACAGGCGACTATGGCTACACCTTC. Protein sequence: CASSQDGTGDYGYTF.